These 29 T cell receptor beta chains share one sample of origin, sequenced in a study of blood T cell repertoires in COVID-19. Repertoires were generated with immunoSEQ multiplex PCR, while TCRdb's copy carries only in-frame clones and drops some. The table has around 250,000 clones, 91% seen once; the top ten hold 0.95% to 1.5%. The source material was PBMCs or T cells enriched from blood (not recorded which). The receptors originated from a human donor in a cohort exposed to, infected with or recovered from COVID-19 (not recorded which). The donor label of this sample is uncertain.

V and J are TRBV24-1 and TRBJ2-2, with D possibly being TRBD2 (5 bases). Trimming left V 9 bases short and J 5 bases short, with 9 bases between. The CDR3 spans 12 residues. Germline V gene lookup returns CDR1 KGHDR and CDR2 SFDVKD. CDR3 amino acids: CATSEGTGELFF. CDR3 DNA sequence: TGTGCCACCTCTGAGGGAACCGGGGAGCTGTTTTTT.

CDR3 bases: TGTGCCAGCAGCGCCCAGGGTTCGTACACCGGGGAGCTGTTTTTT. The encoded protein is CASSAQGSYTGELFF. This chain connects TRBV9 to TRBJ2-2; maybe TRBD1 (5 bases). There are 15 residues in the CDR3. Trimming left V 3 bases short and J 3 bases short, with 12 bases between. The germline V gene encodes CDR1 SGDLS and CDR2 YYNGEE.

V usage is TRBV4-1 and J usage is TRBJ2-7, with 7 bases aligning to TRBD2. The CDR3 spans 16 residues. Germline V gives CDR1 MGHRA, CDR2 YSYEKL. V was pared by 5 bases and J by 4 bases, with 14 bases of the junction left unmatched. As DNA, the CDR3 is TGCGCCAGCAGCGCCGGTTCGCGCGGGGGAACGTACGAGCAGTACTTC. Its protein is CASSAGSRGGTYEQYF.

The V call is TRBV24-1, the J call TRBJ2-3, with 9 bases lining up with TRBD1. This CDR3 is 15 amino acids long. CDR1 and CDR2 from the germline V gene are KGHDR and SFDVKD. The ends lost 3 bases at V and 6 bases at J; junction bases unmatched: 6. The CDR3 here is CATSDPGTGSDTQYF. Here the CDR3 DNA reads TGTGCCACCAGTGATCCCGGGACAGGGTCGGATACGCAGTATTTT.

The V gene is TRBV7-3, the J gene TRBJ1-2; 9 nucleotides line up with TRBD1. Unmatched junction bases numbered 6, after V lost 2 bases and J lost 8 bases. Germline values: CDR1 SGHTA, CDR2 FQGTGA. The CDR3 runs to 14 residues. The CDR3, as DNA: TGTGCCAGCAGCTTAGGACAGGGGCCAGAAGGCTACACCTTC. This encodes CASSLGQGPEGYTF.

The chain recombines TRBV6-5 with TRBJ1-5; D may be TRBD1 (6 bases). Trimming took off 6 bases at V and 6 bases at J, with 15 bases between the two ends. The CDR3 length is 14 residues. Germline-derived CDR1 and CDR2 are MNHEY and SVGAGI. The CDR3: CASRPTTGTQPQHF. CDR3 nucleotide sequence: TGTGCCAGCAGGCCTACGACAGGAACTCAGCCCCAGCATTTT.

This chain joins TRBV5-1 and TRBJ2-3, with a possible D match to TRBD1 (6 bases). V gave up 0 bases and J gave up 2 bases, with 7 bases separating them. CDR1 is SGHRS and CDR2 is YFSETQ in the germline V gene. The CDR3 length is 14 residues. CDR3 sequence reads: CASSLDRVTDTQYF. CDR3 coding DNA: TGCGCCAGCAGCTTGGACAGGGTCACAGATACGCAGTATTTT.

The V gene is TRBV4-1, the J gene TRBJ1-1; 7 bases match TRBD1. Germline lookup yields CDR1 MGHRA and CDR2 YSYEKL. Trimming removed 4 bases from V and 2 bases from J; junction bases left unmatched: 7. The CDR3 contains 15 residues. CDR3 coding DNA: TGCGCCAGCAGCCCTAAACAGGGGATTAACACTGAAGCTTTCTTT. Protein product: CASSPKQGINTEAFF.

The chain recombines TRBV4-3 with TRBJ1-2; D call uncertain. The CDR3 totals 16 residues. Trimming cost V 0 bases and J 4 bases, with 15 bases left between them. CDR1 is LGHNA and CDR2 is YSLEER in the germline V gene. As DNA, the CDR3 is TGCGCCAGCAGCCAAGATCGGGAGAGACGCGTCTATGGCTACACCTTC. Translated: CASSQDRERRVYGYTF.

This clone was found a few times. This chain uses TRBV10-2 with TRBJ2-1, with TRBD2 matching over 10 bases. This CDR3 comprises 14 residues. J gave up 4 bases and V 10 bases, and 7 bases lay outside the gene matches. The V gene's germline CDR1 is WSHSY and CDR2 SAAADI. The CDR3 sequence: CATGGLAEYNEQFF. The CDR3 coding sequence is TGCGCCACCGGTGGACTAGCGGAATACAATGAGCAGTTCTTC.

V gene TRBV19 combines with J gene TRBJ1-1; possibly TRBD1 for D (5 bases). The CDR3 has 14 amino acids. In germline, CDR1 is LNHDA, CDR2 SQIVND (reference sequence). V lost 4 bases to trimming and J lost 7 bases, with 16 bases between them. Here the CDR3 reads CASSTQGVAGEAFF. Here the CDR3 DNA reads TGTGCCAGTAGTACTCAGGGTGTAGCGGGTGAAGCTTTCTTT.

The count of this clone is one. The chain combines TRBV9 with TRBJ1-4; D not resolved. The V end lost 7 bases, the J end lost 8 bases, and 12 bases lay between the germline ends. Germline V gene sequence: CDR1 SGDLS, CDR2 YYNGEE. This CDR3 has 12 amino acids. Here the CDR3 reads CASGGLTEKLFF. CDR3 nucleotide sequence: TGTGCCAGCGGAGGGCTTACCGAAAAACTGTTTTTT. The variable domain in full, with the rest retrieved from reference TRBV9 and TRBJ1-4, is DSGVTQTPKHLITATGQRVTLRCSPRSGDLSVYWYQQSLDQGLQFLIQYYNGEERAKGNILERFSAQQFPDLHSELNLSSLELGDSALYFCASGGLTEKLFFGSGTQLSVL.

The chain uses TRBV29-1 and TRBJ2-5; 9 nucleotides line up with TRBD2. Trimming removed 4 bases from V and 7 bases from J; junction bases left unmatched: 10. This CDR3 is built from 14 residues. The germline CDR1 and CDR2 sequences are SQVTM and ANQGSEA. Here the CDR3 DNA reads TGCAGCGTTGCCCCGACTAGCGGTAAAGCGACCCAGTACTTC. This sequence encodes CSVAPTSGKATQYF.

V gene TRBV18 combines with J gene TRBJ2-7, with TRBD1 matching over 8 bases. This CDR3 spans 16 amino acids. Germline trimming cut 3 bases from V and 3 bases from J; bases unmatched to any gene: 10. Germline-derived CDR1 and CDR2 are KGHSH and LQKENI. The CDR3 coding sequence is TGTGCCAGCTCACCCAAGGAAACAGGGGGGCTCTACGAGCAGTACTTC. Amino acids: CASSPKETGGLYEQYF.

This clone was picked up one time. The chain uses TRBV4-1 and TRBJ1-1; D not resolved. The CDR3 length is 13 residues. V was shortened by 0 bases and J by 4 bases, with 6 bases between the two germline ends. Germline V gene lookup returns CDR1 MGHRA and CDR2 YSYEKL. CDR3 DNA: TGCGCCAGCAGCCAAGATTATTCCACTGAAGCTTTCTTT. Translating gives CASSQDYSTEAFF.

This chain links TRBV5-1 with TRBJ2-7; D gene unclear. CDR1 and CDR2 (germline): SGHRS, YFSETQ. Trimming shortened V by 0 bases and J by 2 bases, and 9 bases separated the two germline ends. The CDR3 runs 14 residues. CDR3 sequence (DNA): TGCGCCAGCAGCTTGGGTGTGGGCGCCTACGAGCAGTACTTC. Translation gives CASSLGVGAYEQYF.

As DNA, the CDR3 is TGTGCCACTAGCCGAGGACAGGGTGACCAAGAGACCCAGTACTTC. It encodes CATSRGQGDQETQYF. The chain recombines TRBV10-3 with TRBJ2-5; 8 positions match TRBD1. V trimming: 10 bases; J trimming: 0 bases; junction bases outside the gene matches: 10. The germline CDR1 and CDR2 sequences are ENHRY and SYGVKD. CDR3 length: 15 residues.

This chain joins TRBV4-2 and TRBJ2-2, with 9 bases aligning to TRBD1. Germline V gene data show CDR1 as LGHNA and CDR2 as YNFKEQ. This CDR3 has 15 amino acids. J gave up 7 bases and V 0 bases, and 3 bases lay outside the gene matches. The CDR3 coding sequence is TGTGCCAGCAGCCAAGAGACAGGGGGGGTCGGGGAGCTGTTTTTT. Protein sequence: CASSQETGGVGELFF.

The J gene is TRBJ2-7, the V gene TRBV6-2 or TRBV6-3; 9 nucleotides line up with TRBD1. The junction had 11 bases not matched to a gene; V was cut back by 6 bases and J by 5 bases. Per the germline V gene, CDR1 is MNHEY and CDR2 is SVGEGT. The CDR3 spans 15 residues. Here the CDR3 reads CASSQEQGAFHEQYF. The CDR3 coding sequence is TGTGCCAGCAGCCAAGAACAGGGGGCTTTCCACGAGCAGTACTTC.

This clone was observed a few times. V usage is TRBV7-2 and J usage is TRBJ2-2; the match to TRBD2 covers 8 bases. The ends lost 2 bases at V and 8 bases at J; junction bases unmatched: 4. The CDR3 totals 14 residues. The germline V gene encodes CDR1 SGHTA and CDR2 FQGNSA. CDR3 in amino acids: CASSLIAGIGELFF. The CDR3, as DNA: TGTGCCAGCAGCTTAATAGCGGGGATAGGGGAGCTGTTTTTT.

The chain combines TRBV30 with TRBJ1-5; tentatively, D is TRBD1 (6 bases). The length of the CDR3 is 14 residues. CDR1 GTSNPN and CDR2 SVGIG come from the germline V gene (reference sequence). Trimming took off 0 bases at V and 9 bases at J, with 15 bases between the two ends. The CDR3 region is CAWSVERTGSPQHF. CDR3 coding DNA: TGTGCCTGGAGTGTAGAACGTACAGGGTCGCCCCAGCATTTT.

This chain's CDR3 is CASSQDTGLADNEQFF. In DNA, the CDR3 is TGCGCCAGCAGCCAAGATACGGGACTAGCGGACAATGAGCAGTTCTTC. The chain links TRBV4-1 to TRBJ2-1, with 11 bases fitting TRBD2. J lost 5 bases, V lost 0 bases, and 3 bases had no gene match. The CDR3 is 16 residues long. Germline assignment: CDR1 MGHRA and CDR2 YSYEKL.

V is TRBV18 and J is TRBJ2-5; D may be TRBD2 (5 bases). Trimming pared 2 bases from V and 4 bases from J, leaving 8 bases between. In germline, CDR1 is KGHSH, CDR2 LQKENI. The CDR3 spans 13 residues. The CDR3 coding sequence is TGTGCCAGCTCACCAACCGGAGGAGAGACCCAGTACTTC. It encodes CASSPTGGETQYF.

CDR3 region: CASSVLQGANQPQHF. The CDR3 DNA is TGCGCCAGCAGCGTCCTACAGGGTGCAAATCAGCCCCAGCATTTT. This chain connects TRBV5-1 to TRBJ1-5; TRBD1 might be the D (6 bases). CDR1 SGHRS and CDR2 YFSETQ come from the germline V gene. Trimming removed 4 bases from V and 4 bases from J, with 15 bases in between. The CDR3 runs 15 residues. Full variable domain (remainder filled in from reference TRBV5-1 and TRBJ1-5): KAGVTQTPRYLIKTRGQQVTLSCSPISGHRSVSWYQQTPGQGLQFLFEYFSETQRNKGNFPGRFSGRQFSNSRSEMNVSTLELGDSALYLCASSVLQGANQPQHFGDGTRLSIL.

The chain carries TRBV5-6 and TRBJ2-7; D might be TRBD2 (5 bases). Trimming pared 4 bases from V and 7 bases from J, leaving 12 bases between. The germline CDR1 and CDR2 sequences are SGHDT and YYEEEE. This CDR3 contains 12 residues. The CDR3, as DNA: TGTGCCAGCAGCGGGAGCATCGGGGAGCAGTACTTC. It is translated as CASSGSIGEQYF. The full variable domain, rest sourced from reference TRBV5-6 and TRBJ2-7, is DAGVTQSPTHLIKTRGQQVTLRCSPKSGHDTVSWYQQALGQGPQFIFQYYEEEERQRGNFPDRFSGHQFPNYSSELNVNALLLGDSALYLCASSGSIGEQYFGPGTRLTVT.

The gene calls are TRBV7-2 and TRBJ2-3; TRBD2 matches at 8 bases. With 2 bases clipped from V and 4 bases from J, the junction kept 5 bases outside the gene matches. The CDR3 length is 15 residues. CDR1 SGHTA and CDR2 FQGNSA come from the germline V gene. CDR3 region: CASSLSGGAADTQYF. The CDR3 DNA follows: TGTGCCAGCAGCTTATCCGGGGGGGCCGCAGATACGCAGTATTTT.

The rearrangement uses TRBV6-2 or TRBV6-3 and TRBJ2-3, with TRBD2 identical over 8 bases. J gave up 6 bases and V 5 bases, and 13 bases lay outside the gene matches. The CDR3 extends over 16 amino acids. The germline CDR1 and CDR2 sequences are MNHEY and SVGEGT. The CDR3 loop is CASSKTAGDGMDTQYF. CDR3 in DNA: TGTGCCAGCAGTAAGACAGCGGGGGACGGGATGGATACGCAGTATTTT.

This clone was recorded once. This rearrangement joins TRBV12-5 to TRBJ2-7; 8 bases line up with TRBD2. The CDR3 is 16 amino acids. Trimming cost V 7 bases and J 1 base; bases outside gene matches: 12. The germline gives CDR1 LGHNT, CDR2 FRNRAP. This CDR3 is CASVRAGGLTSYEQYF. In nucleotides, the CDR3 is TGTGCTAGTGTTCGGGCGGGGGGCTTAACGTCCTACGAGCAGTACTTC.

The rearrangement uses TRBV7-8 and TRBJ2-1; D may be TRBD1 (5 bases). Germline V gene lookup returns CDR1 SGHVS and CDR2 FQNEAQ. The CDR3 covers 11 residues. Trimming removed 5 bases at V and 9 bases at J, with 8 bases between. CDR3: CASSDRSEQFF. The CDR3 nucleotides read TGTGCCAGCAGCGACAGATCTGAGCAGTTCTTC.